This T cell receptor beta chain is from a study of early stage breast cancer tumors. Across the study: Approximately 9.4-fold was the mean read coverage per sample. General study findings and limits: Functional markers like CD4, CD8 and FOXP3 were missed in bulk sequencing. In about 90% of the 16 patients, blood comparison separated tumor from normal breast.

As to this clone: Its target is unknown.

Each sample had two DNA replicates, roughly 0.48 ug blood or roughly 1.4 ug tissue. Generated by immunoSEQ multiplex PCR, the TCRdb table keeps only in-frame clones and is missing some. This sample has fewer than 80,000 clones, with around 80% found just once. Trimming shortened V by 4 bases and J by 6 bases, and 16 bases separated the two germline ends. CDR3 length: 15 amino acids. In germline, CDR1 is LNHDA, CDR2 SQIVND (reference sequence). V is TRBV19 and J is TRBJ1-5; D remains ambiguous. The TCR comes from a person aged 35 to 50 with breast cancer. The sequencing input was blood. The CDR3 protein is CASSTGLSVGQPQHF. CDR3 DNA: TGTGCCAGTAGTACCGGGCTATCTGTGGGTCAGCCCCAGCATTTT.